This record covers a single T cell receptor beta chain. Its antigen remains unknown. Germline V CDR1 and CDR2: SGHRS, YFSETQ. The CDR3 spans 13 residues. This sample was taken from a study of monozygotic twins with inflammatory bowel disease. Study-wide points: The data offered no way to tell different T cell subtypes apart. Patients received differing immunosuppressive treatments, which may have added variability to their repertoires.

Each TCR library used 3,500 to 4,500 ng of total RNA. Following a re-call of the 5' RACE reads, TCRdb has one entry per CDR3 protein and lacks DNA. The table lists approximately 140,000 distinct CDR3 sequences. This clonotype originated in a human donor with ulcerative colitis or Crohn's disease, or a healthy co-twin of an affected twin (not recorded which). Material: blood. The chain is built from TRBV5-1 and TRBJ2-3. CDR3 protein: CASSLVVADTQYF. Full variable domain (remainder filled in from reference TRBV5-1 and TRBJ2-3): KAGVTQTPRYLIKTRGQQVTLSCSPISGHRSVSWYQQTPGQGLQFLFEYFSETQRNKGNFPGRFSGRQFSNSRSEMNVSTLELGDSALYLCASSLVVADTQYFGPGTRLTVL.